The rows below give T cell receptor beta chains drawn from one sample of a study of blood T cell repertoires in COVID-19. Sequenced by immunoSEQ multiplex PCR; TCRdb stores in-frame clones only, minus some. The sample carries around 280,000 clones, around 92% recorded once. Sequenced: peripheral blood. Receptors originate from a woman aged 25 to 45 with COVID-19, enrolled during active disease. CDR3s include the opening cysteine and the closing phenylalanine or tryptophan. The D gene is left open where the match is weak. Rows give clone size only sometimes, using once, few, many, or a class for an expanded clone.

CDR3 protein: CASSGQGGLHYGYTF
CDR3 DNA: TGTGCCAGCAGCGGACAGGGGGGCTTGCACTATGGCTACACCTTC
clone size: -
V gene: TRBV7-9
J gene: TRBJ1-2
D gene: TRBD1
CDR3 length: 15

CDR3 protein: CASSYSAGPAPQHF
CDR3 DNA: TGTGCCAGCAGTTACTCGGCTGGGCCCGCGCCCCAGCATTTT
clone size: -
V gene: TRBV6-6
J gene: TRBJ1-5
D gene: -
CDR3 length: 14

CDR3 protein: CASRDDRAYGYTF
CDR3 DNA: TGTGCCAGCAGGGATGACAGGGCCTATGGCTACACCTTC
clone size: -
V gene: TRBV2
J gene: TRBJ1-2
D gene: TRBD1
CDR3 length: 13

CDR3 protein: CASSLVSPSSTGANVLTF
CDR3 DNA: TGTGCCAGCAGCTTAGTTAGCCCGTCCTCAACTGGGGCCAACGTCCTGACTTTC
clone size: -
V gene: TRBV11-2
J gene: TRBJ2-6
D gene: -
CDR3 length: 18

CDR3 protein: CASSRTPVDEQYF
CDR3 DNA: TGTGCCAGCAGCCGGACTCCCGTGGACGAGCAGTACTTC
clone size: -
V gene: TRBV9
J gene: TRBJ2-7
D gene: -
CDR3 length: 13

CDR3 protein: CASSLRWTAELDEAFF
CDR3 DNA: TGTGCCAGCAGTCTTAGGTGGACAGCGGAGCTTGATGAAGCTTTCTTT
clone size: -
V gene: TRBV27
J gene: TRBJ1-1
D gene: -
CDR3 length: 16

CDR3 protein: CASSLTEDYGYTF
CDR3 DNA: TGTGCCAGCAGCCTCACGGAGGACTATGGCTACACCTTC
clone size: -
V gene: TRBV3-1/TRBV3-2
J gene: TRBJ1-2
D gene: -
CDR3 length: 13

CDR3 protein: CASRPPPGAQPQHF
CDR3 DNA: TGTGCCAGCAGGCCGCCGCCAGGGGCTCAGCCCCAGCATTTT
clone size: -
V gene: TRBV6-4
J gene: TRBJ1-5
D gene: -
CDR3 length: 14

CDR3 protein: CASSSQGSISYNEQFF
CDR3 DNA: TGTGCCAGCAGCTCCCAGGGTTCTATCTCCTACAATGAGCAGTTCTTC
clone size: -
V gene: TRBV7-8
J gene: TRBJ2-1
D gene: -
CDR3 length: 16

CDR3 protein: CASSQSRRNTEAFF
CDR3 DNA: TGCGCCAGCAGCCAATCACGGAGGAACACTGAAGCTTTCTTT
clone size: -
V gene: TRBV4-1
J gene: TRBJ1-1
D gene: -
CDR3 length: 14

CDR3 protein: CASSLGTGPSPLHF
CDR3 DNA: TGTGCCAGCAGCTTAGGGACAGGGCCTTCACCCCTCCACTTT
clone size: -
V gene: TRBV11-1
J gene: TRBJ1-6
D gene: TRBD1
CDR3 length: 14

CDR3 protein: CASSEFMEGGQGSEQYF
CDR3 DNA: TGTGCCAGCAGTGAATTTATGGAAGGGGGACAGGGGTCAGAGCAGTACTTC
clone size: -
V gene: TRBV2
J gene: TRBJ2-7
D gene: TRBD1
CDR3 length: 17

CDR3 protein: CASAQGSGNTIYF
CDR3 DNA: TGTGCCAGCGCACAGGGTTCAGGAAACACCATATATTTT
clone size: -
V gene: TRBV27
J gene: TRBJ1-3
D gene: -
CDR3 length: 13

CDR3 protein: CASSRLTMNTEAFF
CDR3 DNA: TGCGCCAGCAGCCGTCTTACTATGAACACTGAAGCTTTCTTT
clone size: -
V gene: TRBV5-1
J gene: TRBJ1-1
D gene: -
CDR3 length: 14

CDR3 protein: CASSSGTGGETQYF
CDR3 DNA: TGTGCCAGCAGCTCCGGGACAGGGGGAGAGACCCAGTACTTC
clone size: -
V gene: TRBV27
J gene: TRBJ2-5
D gene: TRBD1
CDR3 length: 14

CDR3 protein: CASSPQGGEQYF
CDR3 DNA: TGTGCCAGCAGTCCCCAGGGAGGCGAGCAGTACTTC
clone size: -
V gene: TRBV28
J gene: TRBJ2-7
D gene: -
CDR3 length: 12

CDR3 protein: CASSLGGRGQFF
CDR3 DNA: TGTGCCAGCAGCTTGGGAGGTCGCGGGCAGTTCTTC
clone size: -
V gene: TRBV5-4
J gene: TRBJ2-1
D gene: -
CDR3 length: 12

CDR3 protein: CASSFGQDNQPQHF
CDR3 DNA: TGTGCCAGCAGCTTTGGACAGGACAATCAGCCCCAGCATTTT
clone size: -
V gene: TRBV7-8
J gene: TRBJ1-5
D gene: TRBD1
CDR3 length: 14

CDR3 protein: CASIRTDSLNTEAFF
CDR3 DNA: TGTGCCAGTATCCGGACGGACTCCCTAAACACTGAAGCTTTCTTT
clone size: -
V gene: TRBV19
J gene: TRBJ1-1
D gene: -
CDR3 length: 15

CDR3 protein: CASSQDPSDNEQFF
CDR3 DNA: TGTGCCAGCAGCCAAGATCCGAGTGACAATGAGCAGTTCTTC
clone size: -
V gene: TRBV4-2
J gene: TRBJ2-1
D gene: -
CDR3 length: 14

CDR3 protein: CASSSGGRETQYF
CDR3 DNA: TGTGCCAGCAGTTCAGGGGGCCGGGAGACCCAGTACTTC
clone size: once
V gene: TRBV12-3/TRBV12-4
J gene: TRBJ2-5
D gene: TRBD1
CDR3 length: 13

CDR3 protein: CASRGSGGAGETGELFF
CDR3 DNA: TGTGCCAGCAGGGGGAGCGGGGGGGCCGGAGAAACCGGGGAGCTGTTTTTT
clone size: -
V gene: TRBV5-4
J gene: TRBJ2-2
D gene: TRBD2
CDR3 length: 17

CDR3 protein: CASSYLGGTDTQYF
CDR3 DNA: TGTGCCAGCAGTTACTTAGGGGGCACAGATACGCAGTATTTT
clone size: -
V gene: TRBV6-5
J gene: TRBJ2-3
D gene: -
CDR3 length: 14

CDR3 protein: CASSFPGITDTQYF
CDR3 DNA: TGTGCCAGCAGCTTCCCAGGGATAACAGATACGCAGTATTTT
clone size: -
V gene: TRBV9
J gene: TRBJ2-3
D gene: -
CDR3 length: 14

CDR3 protein: CASRGGTEAFF
CDR3 DNA: TGTGCCAGCAGGGGGGGGACTGAAGCTTTCTTT
clone size: few
V gene: TRBV3-1/TRBV3-2
J gene: TRBJ1-1
D gene: -
CDR3 length: 11

CDR3 protein: CASSPRGVGTDTQYF
CDR3 DNA: TGTGCCAGCAGCCCCAGGGGAGTCGGCACAGATACGCAGTATTTT
clone size: -
V gene: TRBV7-2
J gene: TRBJ2-3
D gene: -
CDR3 length: 15

CDR3 protein: CTSSQEIATSIYNEQFF
CDR3 DNA: TGCACCAGCAGCCAAGAGATAGCGACTAGCATTTACAATGAGCAGTTCTTC
clone size: -
V gene: TRBV1
J gene: TRBJ2-1
D gene: -
CDR3 length: 17

CDR3 protein: CASSYPRSTNTGELFF
CDR3 DNA: TGTGCCAGCAGTTACCCCAGGTCCACGAACACCGGGGAGCTGTTTTTT
clone size: -
V gene: TRBV6-5
J gene: TRBJ2-2
D gene: -
CDR3 length: 16

CDR3 protein: CASSLRLAGGPTGELFF
CDR3 DNA: TGTGCCAGCAGCTTAAGACTAGCGGGGGGGCCGACCGGGGAGCTGTTTTTT
clone size: -
V gene: TRBV7-2
J gene: TRBJ2-2
D gene: TRBD2
CDR3 length: 17

CDR3 protein: CASSQKRGEGNYGYTF
CDR3 DNA: TGTGCCAGCAGCCAAAAGAGGGGGGAGGGCAACTATGGCTACACCTTC
clone size: -
V gene: TRBV4-2
J gene: TRBJ1-2
D gene: -
CDR3 length: 16

CDR3 protein: CASSPPGTGERGYTF
CDR3 DNA: TGTGCCAGCTCACCACCAGGGACAGGGGAACGGGGCTACACCTTC
clone size: -
V gene: TRBV18
J gene: TRBJ1-2
D gene: TRBD1
CDR3 length: 15

CDR3 protein: CASRGQEDQPQHF
CDR3 DNA: TGCGCCAGCAGAGGACAGGAGGATCAGCCCCAGCATTTT
clone size: -
V gene: TRBV5-1
J gene: TRBJ1-5
D gene: TRBD1
CDR3 length: 13

CDR3 protein: CASSLDLGAPFSPLHF
CDR3 DNA: TGTGCCAGCAGCTTAGATCTTGGGGCTCCTTTCTCACCCCTCCACTTT
clone size: once
V gene: TRBV7-9
J gene: TRBJ1-6
D gene: -
CDR3 length: 16